The 6 T cell receptor beta chains reported below all come from one sample, sequenced in a study of shared clonotypes between healthy human individuals. CD45RO-negative cells were positively selected for CCR7, leaving out terminally differentiated effector memory CD45RA+ cells. The assay was immunoSEQ multiplex PCR, and TCRdb's table has in-frame clones only and misses some. The table has about 2.1 million clones, roughly 95% seen once. The sequencing sample was made of naive CD8+ T cells from PBMCs. The receptors come from a man aged 18 to 30 in good health. Some clones in this sample may be carry-over from other donors' samples.

The chain combines TRBV9 with TRBJ2-3; 11 positions match TRBD2. This CDR3 is 16 amino acids long. The trim removed 2 bases at V and 2 bases at J, leaving 4 bases unmatched. In germline, CDR1 is SGDLS, CDR2 YYNGEE. The CDR3 sequence is CASSVPSGRNTDTQYF. The DNA for the CDR3 is TGTGCCAGCAGCGTCCCTAGCGGGAGGAACACAGATACGCAGTATTTT.

The chain carries TRBV5-6 and TRBJ2-2; D is tentatively TRBD1 or TRBD2 (5 bases each). Trimming removed 3 bases at V and 9 bases at J, with 18 bases between. There are 15 residues in the CDR3. CDR1 is SGHDT, CDR2 YYEEEE, per germline. The CDR3 region has the DNA TGTGCCAGCAGCTCCGGGGCGATTACCAGCTGGGAGCTGTTTTTT. This gives the protein CASSSGAITSWELFF.

The chain links TRBV28 to TRBJ2-7; 11 nucleotides line up with TRBD2. The CDR3 has 15 residues. Germline values: CDR1 MDHEN, CDR2 SYDVKM. Germline trimming cut 10 bases from V and 7 bases from J; bases unmatched to any gene: 15. The CDR3: CATEPLAGVPSEQYF. DNA of the CDR3: TGTGCCACCGAGCCACTAGCGGGAGTGCCTAGTGAGCAGTACTTC.

The chain joins TRBV12-5 to TRBJ2-5; D gene uncertain. Trimming removed 5 bases from V and 2 bases from J, with 12 bases in between. CDR1 and CDR2 from the germline V gene are LGHNT and FRNRAP. This CDR3 spans 14 amino acids. CDR3 amino acids: CASGTGAFQETQYF. CDR3 in DNA: TGTGCTAGTGGTACCGGCGCCTTTCAAGAGACCCAGTACTTC.

The chain carries TRBV27 and TRBJ1-2; possible D gene TRBD1, 6 bases. The CDR3 spans 14 residues. V dropped 0 bases and J dropped 4 bases, with 9 bases sitting between them. The germline gives CDR1 MNHEY, CDR2 SMNVEV (reference sequence). CDR3 DNA sequence: TGTGCCAGCAGTTTATCGAAAGGGGGCTATGGCTACACCTTC. Protein: CASSLSKGGYGYTF.

The chain carries TRBV5-4 and TRBJ2-1; D unresolved. CDR1 SGHNT and CDR2 YYREEE come from the germline V gene (reference sequence). The CDR3 has 16 residues. Trimming cost V 5 bases and J 2 bases, with 17 bases left between them. The CDR3, as DNA: TGTGCCAGCAGAGACCTCACTGGGCAGACCTACAATGAGCAGTTCTTC. This translates into CASRDLTGQTYNEQFF.